This TCR beta chain was recorded in a study of shared clonotypes between healthy human individuals. Naive CD8 cells lacked CD45RO and underwent positive selection for CCR7, leaving out terminally differentiated effector memory CD45RA+ cells. Overall study findings and caveats: The authors sampled blood alone, and tissue repertoires likely differ. Estimated clonotype richness was generally higher in naive than memory subsets.

Of note for this clone: Its antigen is unidentified.

Measured with immunoSEQ multiplex PCR; TCRdb has only the in-frame clones, and not every one. Among approximately 1.9 million clones, around 93% were seen once, and the ten largest hold 1.5% to 2%. This CDR3 comprises 16 residues. The germline V gene encodes CDR1 SNHLY and CDR2 FYNNEI. V lost 6 bases and J lost 8, with 22 bases in between. The clonotype was recovered from a man in his late teens or twenties in good health. Some clones in this sample may be carry-over from other donors' samples. The J gene is TRBJ1-4, the V gene TRBV2; a weak D match, TRBD1 (5 bases). Sequencing was performed on naive CD8+ T cells from PBMCs. CDR3 sequence (DNA): TGTGCCAGCAGCCAAAACCCAAGGACAAGCAGAGAAAAACTGTTTTTT. Protein product: CASSQNPRTSREKLFF.